Listed below are T cell receptor beta chains from one sample, sequenced in a study of identifying expanded T cells in peripheral blood. Produced via immunoSEQ multiplex PCR; TCRdb's table is partial and in-frame only. The sample lists 70,000 or so clones, under 90% occurring once. Source material: blood. These receptors were obtained from a person between 18 and 69 years old in good health. CDR3s include the opening cysteine and the closing phenylalanine or tryptophan. Each record gives: D gene, clone size, J gene, V gene, CDR3 protein, CDR3 DNA. The D gene is left open where the match is weak. Some rows have no size entry. The others give once, few or many, or a class for an expanded clone.

. . TRBJ1-1 TRBV19 CASTRGAASTEAFF TGTGCCAGTACCCGGGGGGCGGCTAGCACTGAAGCTTTCTTT
. . TRBJ1-2 TRBV7-2 CASSLDRAAANYGYTF TGTGCCAGCAGCTTAGATAGAGCTGCCGCCAACTATGGCTACACCTTC
TRBD1 . TRBJ1-3 TRBV7-2 CASSLTGGGNTIYF TGTGCCAGCAGCTTAACAGGGGGGGGAAACACCATATATTTT
. few TRBJ2-7 TRBV10-3 CAISEDRREQYF TGTGCCATCAGTGAGGATAGGCGAGAGCAGTACTTC
. . TRBJ1-1 TRBV20-1 CSASRREAFF TGCAGTGCTAGCCGACGGGAAGCTTTCTTT
. once TRBJ2-7 TRBV11-2 CASSSLNEQYF TGTGCCAGCAGCTCCCTAAACGAGCAGTACTTC
. . TRBJ1-2 TRBV27 CASRSTGDYGYTF TGTGCCAGCAGATCGACAGGTGACTATGGCTACACCTTC
. . TRBJ2-3 TRBV9 CASSMFGIYDADTQYF TGTGCCAGCTCAATGTTCGGGATTTACGACGCAGATACGCAGTATTTT
. . TRBJ1-2 TRBV27 CASSFAGANYGYTF TGTGCCAGCAGTTTTGCTGGAGCTAACTATGGCTACACCTTC
. . TRBJ2-2 TRBV5-4 CASSLLASTGELFF TGTGCCAGCAGCTTACTAGCCAGCACCGGGGAGCTGTTTTTT
. once TRBJ1-5 TRBV5-6 CASSLTGTGHNQPQHF TGTGCCAGCAGCTTAACCGGGACTGGGCACAATCAGCCCCAGCATTTT
TRBD1 . TRBJ1-4 TRBV6-5 CASSPGGNDEKLFF TGTGCCAGCAGTCCAGGGGGCAATGATGAAAAACTGTTTTTT
TRBD2 . TRBJ2-7 TRBV19 CASSQPGGARSYEQYF TGTGCCAGTAGCCAACCCGGGGGGGCTCGATCCTACGAGCAGTACTTC
TRBD2 . TRBJ2-3 TRBV5-5 CASSLGLAGGYTDTQYF TGTGCCAGCAGCCTGGGACTAGCGGGAGGCTACACAGATACGCAGTATTTT
. . TRBJ1-1 TRBV5-1 CASSLVGDTEAFF TGCGCCAGCAGCTTGGTTGGGGACACTGAAGCTTTCTTT
. once TRBJ2-7 TRBV2 CASSEASFRTRDF TGTGCCAGCAGTGAAGCGTCATTCCGTACACGGGACTTC
TRBD2 . TRBJ2-2 TRBV7-2 CASSYAGTKSRELFF TGTGCCAGCAGCTATGCCGGGACTAAGAGCCGGGAGCTGTTTTTT
. . TRBJ1-1 TRBV7-9 CASSLALGEEAFF TGTGCCAGCAGCTTAGCGCTGGGGGAGGAAGCTTTCTTT
. few TRBJ1-3 TRBV15 CATSRTVGNTIYF TGTGCCACCAGCAGGACAGTCGGAAACACCATATATTTT
. . TRBJ2-7 TRBV6-5 CASSYRISYEQYF TGTGCCAGCAGTTACCGAATCTCCTACGAGCAGTACTTC
. . TRBJ2-1 TRBV7-2 CASSSAGGSQFF TGTGCCAGCAGCTCGGCCGGGGGATCACAGTTCTTC
. . TRBJ2-5 TRBV7-3 CASSPFPGETQYF TGTGCCAGCAGCCCCTTTCCCGGAGAGACCCAGTACTTC
. . TRBJ2-5 TRBV5-4 CASSLRLARETQYF TGTGCCAGCAGCTTGAGGCTAGCTAGGGAGACCCAGTACTTC
. . TRBJ1-1 TRBV25-1 CASSEFKGEAFF TGTGCCAGCAGTGAATTTAAGGGTGAAGCTTTCTTT
TRBD2 . TRBJ2-4 TRBV7-2 CASSLMGLAENIQYF TGTGCCAGCAGCTTAATGGGACTAGCGGAAAACATTCAGTACTTC
. . TRBJ1-4 TRBV5-1 CASSRIGEKLFF TGCGCCAGCAGCCGGATTGGGGAAAAACTGTTTTTT
TRBD1 few TRBJ2-3 TRBV2 CASILDRSTDTQYF TGTGCCAGCATCTTGGACAGGTCCACAGATACGCAGTATTTT
. . TRBJ2-7 TRBV18 CASSRDRHTSYEQYF TGTGCCAGCTCCCGCGACAGGCACACCTCCTACGAGCAGTACTTC
TRBD1 . TRBJ1-5 TRBV6-5 CASRGQASNQPQHF TGTGCCAGCAGAGGACAGGCGAGCAATCAGCCCCAGCATTTT
. . TRBJ2-7 TRBV4-1 CASSQEGRSSYEQYF TGCGCCAGCAGCCAAGAGGGTAGGAGCTCCTACGAGCAGTACTTC
. few TRBJ2-7 TRBV7-9 CASSLRGGSTSYEQYF TGTGCCAGCAGTCTCCGAGGGGGGAGTACCTCCTACGAGCAGTACTTC
. once TRBJ1-1 TRBV6-6 CASNRDKNTEAFF TGTGCCAGCAATCGGGACAAGAACACTGAAGCTTTCTTT
TRBD2 . TRBJ2-3 TRBV18 CASSPTGLAGGPILTDTQYF TGTGCCAGCTCACCAACGGGACTGGCGGGAGGGCCAATTTTAACAGATACGCAGTATTTT
. . TRBJ1-3 TRBV7-2 CASSPLMGGNTIYF TGTGCCAGCAGCCCCCTTATGGGAGGAAACACCATATATTTT
TRBD1 . TRBJ2-7 TRBV4-3 CASSRDRGYEQYF TGCGCCAGCAGTCGGGACAGGGGGTACGAGCAGTACTTC
. . TRBJ2-2 TRBV6-5 CASRRNTGELFF TGTGCCAGCAGACGTAACACCGGGGAGCTGTTTTTT
TRBD2 . TRBJ2-1 TRBV9 CASSNSGSEHNEQFF TGTGCCAGCAGCAACAGCGGGAGTGAGCACAATGAGCAGTTCTTC
TRBD2 . TRBJ2-5 TRBV5-1 CASSLGLAETQYF TGCGCCAGCAGCCTAGGACTAGCCGAGACCCAGTACTTC
TRBD1 . TRBJ2-4 TRBV28 CASSLGGQGDTIQYF TGTGCCAGCAGTTTAGGCGGACAGGGGGATACAATTCAGTACTTC
TRBD1 . TRBJ2-1 TRBV11-3 CASSLEVAGGPLVGEQFF TGTGCCAGCAGCTTAGAGGTGGCAGGGGGCCCCTTGGTGGGAGAGCAGTTCTTC
. . TRBJ2-7 TRBV21-1 CASSKDAPGGGFYEQYF TGTGCCAGCAGCAAAGACGCTCCAGGGGGCGGCTTCTACGAGCAGTACTTC
. . TRBJ2-1 TRBV9 CASSTLPNEQFF TGTGCCAGCAGCACCCTCCCAAATGAGCAGTTCTTC
. . TRBJ2-5 TRBV28 CASSWEETQYF TGTGCCAGCAGTTGGGAAGAGACCCAGTACTTC
TRBD2 . TRBJ2-7 TRBV6-5 CASSQSGSYEQYF TGTGCCAGCAGTCAAAGCGGGAGCTACGAGCAGTACTTC
TRBD2 . TRBJ2-1 TRBV4-2 CASSQEIGGRSSYNEQFF TGTGCCAGCAGCCAAGAGATTGGCGGGAGAAGCTCCTACAATGAGCAGTTCTTC
. . TRBJ1-2 TRBV15 CATSREPGNNYGYTF TGTGCCACCAGCAGAGAACCAGGGAATAACTATGGCTACACCTTC
TRBD1 . TRBJ1-1 TRBV6-1 CASSETYYGQGYRAFF TGTGCCAGCAGTGAAACGTATTATGGACAGGGTTATCGAGCTTTCTTT
. . TRBJ1-2 TRBV4-2 CASSQDAGDGYTF TGTGCCAGCAGCCAAGATGCCGGGGACGGCTACACCTTC
. . TRBJ1-2 TRBV7-2 CASSLSRDEYGYTF TGTGCCAGCAGCTTGTCCCGGGACGAATATGGCTACACCTTC
TRBD2 . TRBJ2-1 TRBV6-5 CASSYSAAGPYNEQFF TGTGCCAGCAGTTACTCCGCAGCGGGACCCTACAATGAGCAGTTCTTC
TRBD2 . TRBJ2-3 TRBV27 CASSLGASGSTTDTQYF TGTGCCAGCAGTTTAGGGGCTAGCGGGAGTACTACAGATACGCAGTATTTT
. . TRBJ2-1 TRBV4-3 CASSQVEIPHNEQFF TGCGCCAGCAGCCAAGTCGAGATACCCCACAATGAGCAGTTCTTC
TRBD1 . TRBJ2-3 TRBV30 CAWSPGQGAVDTQYF TGTGCCTGGAGTCCGGGACAGGGGGCAGTAGATACGCAGTATTTT
. . TRBJ1-3 TRBV2 CASSGNVPGAIYF TGTGCCAGCAGTGGGAATGTACCAGGGGCCATATATTTT
. . TRBJ2-3 TRBV28 CASLTGTGSTDTQYF TGTGCCAGTCTAACAGGGACGGGTAGCACAGATACGCAGTATTTT
TRBD2 . TRBJ2-1 TRBV7-9 CASSLTSGAPHEQFF TGTGCCAGCAGCCTTACTAGCGGAGCCCCCCATGAGCAGTTCTTC
TRBD2 . TRBJ2-1 TRBV29-1 CSVGTSGSYEQFF TGCAGCGTGGGGACTAGCGGGAGCTATGAGCAGTTCTTC